This TCR beta chain originates from a study of post-analysis software for immune sequencing data. Study-level findings and limits: With TRBV5-6, TRBV5-1 and TRBV20-1 included, about five TRBV segments were more frequent in patients than in controls.

The table lists this clonotype with a few counts. Its target is unknown. Germline-derived CDR1 and CDR2 are MNHNS and SASEGT. The CDR3 runs to 15 residues. The V gene lost 11 bases and the J gene lost 4 bases, with 22 bases spanning the gap. Unique molecular identifiers featured in each of the TCR beta cDNA libraries. Once roughly 0.85 to 11 million T cells were used, roughly 490,000 cDNA molecules resulted. TCRdb reprocessed the PCR reads via MiXCR and lists one record per CDR3 protein. The table records fewer than 850,000 distinct CDR3 sequences, 25% to 30% of them present only once. V is TRBV6-1 and J is TRBJ2-3, with D possibly called TRBD1 or TRBD2 (5 bases each). The sample was blood. The sequence derives from a girl aged 5-17 years with multiple sclerosis. CDR3 region: CASGGTAWSPDTQYF. CDR3 nucleotide sequence: TGTGCCTCGGGTGGGACCGCCTGGTCCCCAGATACGCAGTATTTT.